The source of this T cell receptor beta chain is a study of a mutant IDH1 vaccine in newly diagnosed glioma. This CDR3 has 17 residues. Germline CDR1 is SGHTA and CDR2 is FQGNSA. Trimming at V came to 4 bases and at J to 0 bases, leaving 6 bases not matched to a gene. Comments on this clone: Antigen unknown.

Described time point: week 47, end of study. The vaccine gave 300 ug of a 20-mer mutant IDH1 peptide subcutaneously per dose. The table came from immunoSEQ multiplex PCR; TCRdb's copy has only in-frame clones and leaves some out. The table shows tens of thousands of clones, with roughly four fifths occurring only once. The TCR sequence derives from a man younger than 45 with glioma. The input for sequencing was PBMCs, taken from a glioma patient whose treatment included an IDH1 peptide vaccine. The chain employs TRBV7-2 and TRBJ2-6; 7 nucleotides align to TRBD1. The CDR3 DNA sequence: TGTGCCAGCAGCTCCAAAGGGGGCAGCTCTGGGGCCAACGTCCTGACTTTC. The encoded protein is CASSSKGGSSGANVLTF.